This TCR beta chain was sequenced during a study of radiation and T cells in renal cell carcinoma. Using immunoSEQ multiplex PCR, the repertoire was profiled, and TCRdb retains in-frame clones only, with some absent. The table has some 14,000 clones, 50% to 60% seen once. Study-wide points: Only small tumor regions of roughly 0.96 g were sampled.

V dropped 2 bases and J dropped 1 base, with 11 bases sitting between them. The CDR3 covers 15 residues. CDR1 is SGHVS and CDR2 is FQNEAQ in the germline V gene. This clone has a single count. Its antigen is undetermined. This sample's treatment: treatment-naive control, cytoreductive nephrectomy. This sequence was found in a man in his forties or fifties with renal cell carcinoma. The sample was tumor tissue, taken from a patient whose treatment was nephrectomy without radiotherapy. The rearrangement uses TRBV7-8 and TRBJ1-2; D unresolved. The CDR3 loop reads CASSLRNNINYGYTF. The CDR3 DNA is TGTGCCAGCAGCTTACGGAATAATATTAACTATGGCTACACCTTC.